This paragraph reports one T cell receptor (beta chain). This clonotype was found many times. Its antigen remains undetermined. No base quality information exists; no much larger clone differs at one position. The data were taken from a study of human T cells and chemical hapten exposure (dated by TCRdb to about 2021). Regarding the research as a whole: For sensitization, 2% DPC in acetone was applied to a 2 cm by 2 cm area of upper inner arm skin. The study tracked peripheral blood TCR repertoire changes in vivo during primary and secondary sensitization to the hapten diphenylcyclopropenone (DPC) in alopecia patients. Patch testing was done on the upper back using Finn chambers containing 0.01% DPC, and results were scored after 6 days according to International Contact Dermatitis Research Group standards. For TCR sequencing, blood came from some 31 alopecia patients at anywhere from one to four time points (pre-sensitization, 2, 6 and 24 weeks). The patient cohort, mostly female, included alopecia areata with under or over 50% scalp involvement, alopecia totalis and alopecia universalis. Libraries were pooled for sequencing, and variation in per-sample TCR yields was attributed mainly to small differences in library volumes within the pool. Blood samples were taken from patients before sensitization (week 0) and at 2, 6 and about 24 weeks after DPC sensitization. Throughout the approximately 25-week study period, patients were also given weekly therapeutic DPC doses on the scalp.

Libraries were made using RACE. Sequencing used a NextSeq 500. During library preparation, unique molecular identifiers were attached to individual cDNA molecules so that TCRs could be counted in a quantitative, reproducible way. From each blood RNA sample, both TCR alpha and TCR beta chains were sequenced. The paper's data handling went like this. The median number of TCRs per sample was roughly 100,000, ranging from roughly 20,000 to 700,000. V, J and CDR3 annotation of the TCR reads was carried out using the Decombinator software suite. To make PS versus PT1 abundance plots, every sample was subsampled to the same number of TCRs (28,000). TCRs were defined as expanded if absent before sensitization and observed at least eight times at the 2-week time point. Clones were called with MiXCR by TCRdb after fastp trimmed the public reads at Q25, and only in-frame beta chains were retained. When rows share a CDR3 protein, they turn into one entry using the most common DNA and genes. TCRdb's processing, not the authors' own work, is the source of the V and J calls. Counted in this sample were about 60,000 distinct CDR3 sequences; roughly 12% of them appeared once. The ten largest clonotypes hold almost 4% of the sample.

What the authors observed across the whole study: No change with DPC sensitization was found in the number of TCRs above 1 in 1000 frequency, and no evidence of global repertoire structure alterations was found. Because all patients had alopecia, a presumed autoimmune disease, the immune response of the patients might differ from that of healthy individuals. Patch test score correlated positively with the number of PT1 expanded TCRs, reaching significance at thresholds 8, 16 and 32 but not at 4. Repeated subsampling changed both the strength of the expansion versus patch-test correlation and the threshold at which that correlation became significant. Expanded TCRs formed significantly more large CDR3 similarity clusters than pre-sensitization or healthy control sets, consistent with antigen-driven responses.

This specimen's time point label, interpreted: pre-sensitization, week 0. The treatment or condition tag for this specimen amounts to: therapeutic diphenylcyclopropenone sensitization with weekly scalp DPC. Blood at each patch-test visit was drawn before the patch test was applied. To be eligible, patients had to be aged 18 to 70, diagnosed with alopecia and judged suitable for DPC therapy, while pregnant patients were excluded. Unfractionated whole blood was collected in Tempus Blood RNA tubes, and total RNA was extracted from that blood. The clonotype was recovered from a woman in her thirties or forties with alopecia areata. Some clones in this sample may be carry-over from other donors' samples. Sequences were derived from whole blood, sampled in connection with sensitization to the hapten diphenylcyclopropenone (DPC).

The CDR3 protein is CASSGRTGPAPLQYEQYF. Read as DNA, the sequence is TGTGCCAGCTCAGGAAGGACAGGGCCCGCGCCCCTACAATACGAGCAGTACTTC. The V and J genes are TRBV18 and TRBJ2-7, and 8 junction bases match TRBD1. CDR1 is given as KGHSH and CDR2 as LQKENI, both from the germline V gene. V trim: 5 bases; J trim: 4 bases; unmatched bases: 19. The CDR3 runs 18 residues from the cysteine to the phenylalanine. Left in the record is the CDR3 DNA by itself, 54 bases read in frame from the first base.